One sample yielded the 16 T cell receptor beta chains listed below, sequenced in a study of regulatory T cells in long-lasting Graves disease. With iRepertoire HTBI primers and Arm-PCR of CDR3 regions, TCR beta libraries were built. TCRdb processed the multiplex PCR reads anew with MiXCR; each CDR3 protein has one entry. This sample has 350,000 to 450,000 distinct CDR3 sequences; under 15% occur once, and the top ten carry around 17%. Time point of the sample: newly diagnosed GD, antithyroid drugs for less than 3 months. PBMC RNA was the source of the TCR library. These same data were also listed under a study on T cells in Graves' hyperthyroidism and ophthalmopathy.

The source was peripheral blood mononuclear cells (PBMCs), collected at new diagnosis, from a patient treated with antithyroid drugs. These receptors were taken from a woman in her 30s with Graves disease.

The chain uses TRBV11-3 and TRBJ2-4; 14 bases are shared with TRBD2. CDR3 size: 19 residues. J gave up 3 bases and V 1 base, and 8 bases lay outside the gene matches. Germline V lookup: CDR1 SGHNT, CDR2 YENEEA. The CDR3 DNA reads as TGTGCCAGCAGCTTAGCCCCGGGACTAGCGGGAGTGGACAAAAACATTCAGTACTTC. Translating gives CASSLAPGLAGVDKNIQYF.

This clonotype was seen a handful of times. The gene calls are TRBV28 and TRBJ1-2; the D is unclear. The CDR3 spans 13 residues. The germline V and J ends were trimmed by 6 bases and 4 bases, with 12 bases remaining between them. Per germline, CDR1 MDHEN and CDR2 SYDVKM. The CDR3 loop is CASSVVPTYGYTF. As DNA, the CDR3 is TGTGCCAGCAGCGTCGTCCCTACCTATGGCTACACCTTC.

A remark on this clonotype: Just one base apart from a much larger clone, this may be a read error. The chain uses TRBV12-5 and TRBJ2-7, with D possibly being TRBD1 (5 bases). The V and J ends lost 5 bases and 7 bases respectively, with 21 bases between them. The CDR3 runs to 15 residues. CDR1 and CDR2 (germline): LGHNT, FRNRAP. CDR3 in amino acids: CASGTDSSSYNEQYF. Here the CDR3 DNA reads TGTGCTAGTGGTACCGACAGTTCCTCCTACAATGAGCAGTACTTC.

Notes on this clonotype: A clone one base away is much larger, so this may be a read error. V gene TRBV28 combines with J gene TRBJ2-1; TRBD2 aligns across 11 bases. CDR3 length: 16 residues. The germline V gene encodes CDR1 MDHEN and CDR2 SYDVKM. V shed 3 bases and J 6 bases; nucleotides not matched to a gene: 7. CDR3 sequence reads: CASSLPGLADSNEQFF. CDR3 in DNA: TGTGCCAGCAGTTTGCCGGGACTAGCGGATAGCAATGAGCAGTTCTTC.

The chain recombines TRBV30 with TRBJ2-3, with D perhaps matching TRBD2 (6 bases). This CDR3 comprises 13 residues. Germline values: CDR1 GTSNPN, CDR2 SVGIG (reference sequence). The V end was cut by 3 bases, the J end by 8 bases, with 15 bases between. The CDR3 DNA sequence: TGTGCCTGGAGATACGGGGGACCGGGTACGCAGTATTTT. Amino acid sequence: CAWRYGGPGTQYF.

This clonotype was recorded many times. The J gene is TRBJ2-1, the V gene TRBV20-1, with D tentatively TRBD2 (6 bases). Germline loops: CDR1 DFQATT, CDR2 SNEGSKA (reference sequence). Between the trimmed V and J ends, which lost 0 bases and 0 bases, there was a span of 9 bases. The CDR3 covers 15 residues. The CDR3 DNA reads TGCAGTGCTAGAGATTTGACTAGCTCCTACAATGAGCAGTTCTTC. It translates to CSARDLTSSYNEQFF.

Ten or more counts support this clonotype. This rearrangement joins TRBV6-5 to TRBJ2-5; D call uncertain. Germline loops: CDR1 MNHEY, CDR2 SVGAGI. V lost 0 bases and J lost 4, with 3 bases in between. The CDR3 extends over 12 amino acids. In nucleotides, the CDR3 is TGTGCCAGCAGTTACTCAGGAGAGACCCAGTACTTC. Its protein is CASSYSGETQYF.

The chain couples TRBV9 to TRBJ2-5; no clear D gene. V lost 4 bases and J 0 bases, leaving 13 bases between the germline ends. Germline V gene lookup returns CDR1 SGDLS and CDR2 YYNGEE. The CDR3 loop spans 15 amino acids. For the CDR3, the DNA is TGTGCCAGCAGCCGATCGATTCACGACCAAGAGACCCAGTACTTC. Translated, it gives CASSRSIHDQETQYF.

This clonotype was seen many times. This rearrangement joins TRBV10-3 to TRBJ2-5; 7 bases fit TRBD2. This CDR3 has 14 residues. V dropped 8 bases and J dropped 1; count of bases not matched to a gene: 7. In germline, CDR1 is ENHRY, CDR2 SYGVKD. This CDR3 is CAISSSGIQETQYF. The DNA for the CDR3 is TGTGCCATCTCCTCTAGCGGAATCCAAGAGACCCAGTACTTC.

This clonotype was recorded many times. This rearrangement joins TRBV12-3 or TRBV12-4 to TRBJ2-5; tentatively, D is TRBD1 (6 bases). There are 13 residues in the CDR3. Deletions cut 5 bases from V and 4 bases from J, with 11 bases between. CDR3 coding DNA: TGTGCCAGCAGTCAGGGGTTAGGAGAGACCCAGTACTTC. This gives the protein CASSQGLGETQYF.

This clonotype has just a few counts. A much larger clone sits a single nucleotide away, making a read error possible. The chain uses TRBV7-9 and TRBJ2-7; a possible D gene is TRBD1 (6 bases). The CDR3 spans 13 residues. Germline V CDR1 and CDR2: SEHNR, FQNEAQ (reference sequence). CDR3 region: CASSLGQPYEQHF. The CDR3 coding sequence is TGTGCCAGCAGCCTCGGACAGCCCTACGAGCAGCACTTC. The whole variable domain, remainder taken from reference TRBV7-9 and TRBJ2-7, is DTGVSQNPRHKITKRGQNVTFRCDPISEHNRLYWYRQTLGQGPEFLTYFQNEAQLEKSRLLSDRFSAERPKGSFSTLEIQRTEQGDSAMYLCASSLGQPYEQHFGPGTRLTVT.

In this sample, this clonotype turned up a few times. The chain couples TRBV20-1 to TRBJ1-5; 9 bases line up with TRBD1. Germline V gene sequence: CDR1 DFQATT, CDR2 SNEGSKA (reference sequence). The ends lost 5 bases at V and 6 bases at J; junction bases unmatched: 5. The CDR3 covers 13 residues. The CDR3 bases are TGCAGTGCTTCACAGGGGGCAAGTCAGCCCCAGCATTTT. Translated, it gives CSASQGASQPQHF.

Many counts were recorded for this clonotype. The V and J genes are TRBV12-3 or TRBV12-4 and TRBJ1-1; D not certain. This CDR3 spans 13 amino acids. Trimming left V 5 bases short and J 1 base short, with 8 bases between. The CDR3 reads CASSGLRNTEAFF. The CDR3 nucleotides read TGTGCCAGCAGTGGACTTAGGAACACTGAAGCTTTCTTT.

This clonotype was found many times. The V call is TRBV2, the J call TRBJ1-2; no reliable D call. Trimming removed 7 bases from V and 6 bases from J, with 9 bases in between. The CDR3 extends over 11 amino acids. Looked up from germline, CDR1 is SNHLY and CDR2 is FYNNEI. In DNA, the CDR3 is TGTGCCAGCACCCTCCGGGATGGCTACACCTTC. Encoded protein: CASTLRDGYTF.

This clonotype was counted at least ten times. This sequence joins TRBV28 and TRBJ1-1; possibly TRBD1 for D (5 bases). The V end was cut by 4 bases, the J end by 3 bases, with 15 bases between. The CDR3 contains 15 residues. CDR1 is MDHEN and CDR2 is SYDVKM in the germline V gene. In nucleotides, the CDR3 is TGTGCCAGCAGTTCTTGGGGGACGGGGGACACTGAAGCTTTCTTT. It codes for CASSSWGTGDTEAFF.

In its sample, this clonotype was seen a few times. CDR3 DNA: TGTGCCAGTAGTATCGACCTTTGGGCGGGAGGAGCCTACGAGCAGTACTTC. Translating gives CASSIDLWAGGAYEQYF. V is TRBV19 and J is TRBJ2-7, with 8 nucleotides matching TRBD2. From germline, CDR1 is LNHDA and CDR2 SQIVND (reference sequence). V shed 3 bases, J shed 2 bases, and the junction held 12 bases outside the gene matches. This CDR3 is built from 17 residues. Filled out from reference TRBV19 and TRBJ2-7, the complete variable domain reads DGGITQSPKYLFRKEGQNVTLSCEQNLNHDAMYWYRQDPGQGLRLIYYSQIVNDFQKGDIAEGYSVSREKKESFPLTVTSAQKNPTAFYLCASSIDLWAGGAYEQYFGPGTRLTVT.